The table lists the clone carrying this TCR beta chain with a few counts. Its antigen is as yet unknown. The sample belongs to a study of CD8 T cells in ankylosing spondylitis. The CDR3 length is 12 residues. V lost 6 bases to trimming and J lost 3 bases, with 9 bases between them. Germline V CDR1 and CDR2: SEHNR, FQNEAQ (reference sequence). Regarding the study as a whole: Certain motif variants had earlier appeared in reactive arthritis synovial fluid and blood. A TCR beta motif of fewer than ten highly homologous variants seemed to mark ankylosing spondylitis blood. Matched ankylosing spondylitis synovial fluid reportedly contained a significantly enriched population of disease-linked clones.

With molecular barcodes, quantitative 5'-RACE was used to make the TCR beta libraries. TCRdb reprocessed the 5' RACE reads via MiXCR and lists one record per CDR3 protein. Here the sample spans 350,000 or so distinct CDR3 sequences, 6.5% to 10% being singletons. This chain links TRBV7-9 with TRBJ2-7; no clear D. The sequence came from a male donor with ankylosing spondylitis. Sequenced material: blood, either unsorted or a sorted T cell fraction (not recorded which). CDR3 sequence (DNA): TGTGCCAGCAGGTCGGGCGGCTACGAGCAGTACTTC. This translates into CASRSGGYEQYF.